A selection of T cell receptor beta chains follows, all from one sample in a study of cytomegalovirus exposure and HLA in healthy donors. Clones were read by immunoSEQ multiplex PCR, and TCRdb kept only the in-frame ones, dropping some. The table shows 150,000 to 200,000 clones, with roughly an eighth occurring only once. Sequencing was performed on PBMCs. These receptors were obtained from a man aged 45-65 years in good health and CMV-seropositive. CDR3s include the opening cysteine and the closing phenylalanine or tryptophan.

TRBV18 | CASSPVSGGLTDTQYF
TRBV19 | CASSLAGQGHGYTF
TRBV6-1 | CASSSRGAIGNTIYF
TRBV7-2 | CASSLATWEQFF
TRBV2 | CASGGGQGSGTEAFF
TRBV30 | CAWSVSDEQYF
TRBV7-2 | CASSLLLVTNTEAFF
TRBV21-1 | CASSYKNLPGSSYNSPLHF
TRBV7-3 | CASSSGGGAVAEAFF
TRBV6-1 | CASSGRVQAFF
TRBV10-3 | CAISAGNQPQHF
TRBV4-3 | CASSQEVRQGNSPLHF
TRBV4-2 | CASSQGHSPTGELFF
TRBV5-1 | CASSLAGTGIGTEAFF
TRBV11-3 | CASSLGQNIQYF
TRBV7-9 | CASSFLTGTTQHF
TRBV4-3 | CASSQVKAAFHPGNTIYF
TRBV11-2 | CASSLWKGDGTQYF
TRBV7-2 | CASSPLPLASGELFF
TRBV12-5 | CASGTLSGSSEAFF
TRBV5-8 | CASTFEQGADEKLFF
TRBV18 | CASSPTRDQPQHF
TRBV6-6 | CASSSPPGVPEAFF
TRBV5-6 | CASTWRGNSYGYTF
TRBV4-2 | CASSQDVDRAYGYTF
TRBV29-1 | CSVQWVGGQPQHF
TRBV5-1 | CATQSIAGGPDEQFF
TRBV9 | CASSPGGRGTQYF
TRBV10-3 | CAISESILGKARTEAFF
TRBV6-1 | CASILTGFYGYTF
TRBV27 | CASSLGQGGGYTF
TRBV27 | CASSSTGQPNQPQHF
TRBV19 | CASSHPSLAGGIDTQYF
TRBV9 | CASSDPGTGLNSPLHF
TRBV29-1 | CSVEERGLSEQFF
TRBV29-1 | CSVGGRNVDTQYF
TRBV6-6 | CASSSGQAGNTIYF
TRBV5-4 | CASSLGSAGASTDTQYF
TRBV7-2 | CASSLAASGGEEQFF
TRBV27 | CASSSLVKTSYGYTF
TRBV6-4 | CASRPDLNSPLHF
TRBV4-1 | CASSQDEVQSGANVLTF
TRBV2 | CASSSQGASSYEQYF
TRBV7-8 | CASSLNRVGTEAFF
TRBV6-1 | CATTPATNEKLFF
TRBV5-4 | CASSLGAGSSYNEQFF
TRBV18 | CASSRRVGSYNSPLHF
TRBV6-5 | CASSYSPGQGEAFF
TRBV2 | CASTLPNTEAFF
TRBV6-6 | CASSYSEGARYGYTF
TRBV14 | CASSQRQGASSGANVLTF
TRBV7-7 | CASSLAGTGGHRVETQYF
TRBV7-2 | CASSPRTGRGETQYF
TRBV15 | CATSRETGITEAFF
TRBV5-4 | CASRRGGDEQYF
TRBV7-2 | CASSLVELAKIYEQYF
TRBV6-1 | CASRDRGWYGYTF